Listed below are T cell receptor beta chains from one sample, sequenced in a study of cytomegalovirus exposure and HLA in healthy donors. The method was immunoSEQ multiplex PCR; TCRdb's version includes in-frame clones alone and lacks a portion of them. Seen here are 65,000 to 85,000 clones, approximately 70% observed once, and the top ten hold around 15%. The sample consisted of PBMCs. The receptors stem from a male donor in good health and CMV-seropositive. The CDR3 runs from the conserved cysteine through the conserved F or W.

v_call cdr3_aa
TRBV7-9 CASSLGQTGGRTDTQYF
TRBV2 CASIEFRDSYGYTF
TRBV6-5 CASSSTNQGGKGGYTF
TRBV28 CASSLGGVGVTYEQYF
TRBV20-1 CSVRQGWGYTF
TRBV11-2 CASSPATGLDEKLFF
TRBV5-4 CASSSTGGAGNSPLHF
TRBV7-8 CASSLHRLAGGKSTDTQYF
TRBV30 CAWSEGQSNTEAFF
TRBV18 CASSLRQGSYNEQFF
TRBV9 CASSARPGTYEQYF
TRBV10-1 CASSESEGEQYF
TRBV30 CAWSRQGNEVYNEQFF
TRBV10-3 CAISEEPWGRAFF
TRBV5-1 CASSPWDRNTGELFF
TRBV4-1 CASSQGEIQPQHF
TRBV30 CAWSVQRLAGVGDTQYF
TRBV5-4 CASSFLATNPTSPLHF
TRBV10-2 CASSDLDSSYEQYF
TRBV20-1 CSAQDAGTQYF
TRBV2 CASRIQRTGGGEQYF
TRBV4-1 CASSPWEGRDNEQFF
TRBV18 CASSPLGLAGGFSYNEQFF
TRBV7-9 CSSSPSGSPLNEQFF
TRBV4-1 CASSQALGREYEQYF
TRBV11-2 CASSSYRDRRKLANEKLFF
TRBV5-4 CASSLELEEKLFF
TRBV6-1 CASSEDRVGLYEQYF
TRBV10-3 CAIREEDSPLHF
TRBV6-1 CASSTLGLAFYEQYF
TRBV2 CASKGTGWNEKLFF
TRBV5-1 CASSRGVSGNTIYF
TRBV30 CAWSVGQPSEQYF
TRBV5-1 CASSLAAGASGSDEQFF
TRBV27 CASSSSGLREQGTEAFF
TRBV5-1 CASSLEGRTGDGYTF
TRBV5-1 CASSLRQGAQTGELFF
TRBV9 CASSEGGTEAFF
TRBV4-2 CASSQGGTSGPYEQYF
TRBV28 CASSLPSGALSGEQFF
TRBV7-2 CASNHGVGTQYF
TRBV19 CASRAPGGNNEKLFF
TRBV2 CASSTGTGGNQPQHF
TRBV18 CASSPTGLAGYYEQYF
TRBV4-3 CASSQDRTGGTGANVLTF
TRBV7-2 CASSTPGGWEQYF
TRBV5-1 CASSLRTGQGVTEAFF
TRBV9 CASSDRLAGQAEQFF
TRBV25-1 CASSESSGREETQYF
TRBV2 CASSRGARTDTQYF
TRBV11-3 CASSLGTSGYNEQFF
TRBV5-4 CASSLAPGLGNTGELFF
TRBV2 CASSEGQGGFQPQHF
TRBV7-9 CASSLGGYSNQPQHF
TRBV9 CASSLEGLHEQYF
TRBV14 CASSQTLGGQARNEQFF
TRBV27 CASSTGLGNTIYF
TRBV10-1 CASSESTGRIYNEQFF
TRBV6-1 CASNLRGRGQETQYF